These 10 T cell receptor beta chains share one sample of origin, sequenced in a study of identical twins. TCRdb re-analysed the 5' RACE reads in MiXCR, keeping a single row per CDR3 protein. The sample gives some 460,000 distinct CDR3 sequences, approximately 15% of which show up once; about 0.54% is in the top ten. These data also formed part of another study, on yellow fever vaccine responses in identical twins.

The sequenced material came from CD4+ T cells sorted from blood. Receptors originate from a woman between 18 and 29 years old in good health.

This clonotype was seen a handful of times. This chain connects TRBV6-1 to TRBJ2-3, with D unresolved. This CDR3 spans 16 amino acids. Trimming took 2 bases from V and 0 from J, leaving 12 bases between them. Germline loops: CDR1 MNHNS, CDR2 SASEGT. The CDR3, as DNA: TGTGCCAGCAGTGAACGGATGACCAGTAGCACAGATACGCAGTATTTT. This translates into CASSERMTSSTDTQYF.

In its sample, this clonotype was seen a few times. The V and J genes are TRBV7-3 and TRBJ2-2; D unresolved. CDR3 size: 14 residues. Trimming pared 5 bases from V and 6 bases from J, leaving 13 bases between. Germline V lookup: CDR1 SGHTA, CDR2 FQGTGA. CDR3 DNA: TGTGCCAGCAGCCAAGAGGCAGTAGCCGGGGAGCTGTTTTTT. This gives the protein CASSQEAVAGELFF.

This clonotype showed up many times. The genes are TRBV12-3 or TRBV12-4 and TRBJ1-3; D gene ambiguous. V lost 2 bases and J lost 2, with 4 bases in between. The CDR3 covers 13 residues. CDR3 protein: CASSLLAGNTIYF. DNA of the CDR3: TGTGCCAGCAGTTTATTGGCTGGAAACACCATATATTTT.

CDR3 amino acids: CASSQRGGEDEQYF. In DNA form, the CDR3 reads TGCGCCAGCAGCCAAAGGGGTGGTGAGGACGAGCAGTACTTC. The V gene is TRBV4-3, the J gene TRBJ2-7, with a tentative D call TRBD1 (5 bases). The CDR3 is 14 amino acids. Germline values: CDR1 LGHNA, CDR2 YSLEER. Deletions cut 2 bases from V and 5 bases from J, with 13 bases between.

Ten or more counts support this clonotype. The rearrangement links TRBV7-3 to TRBJ2-1; TRBD2 matches 9 bases. The CDR3 runs to 15 residues. The V segment lost 5 bases and the J segment 2 bases; nucleotides outside the gene matches: 4. Germline loops: CDR1 SGHTA, CDR2 FQGTGA. The CDR3 loop reads CASSVERGAYNEQFF. CDR3 nucleotides: TGTGCCAGCAGCGTGGAGCGGGGGGCCTACAATGAGCAGTTCTTC.

V is TRBV2 and J is TRBJ2-2; 8 bases fit TRBD1. V shed 6 bases, J shed 4 bases, and the junction held 7 bases outside the gene matches. The CDR3 loop spans 15 amino acids. CDR1 and CDR2 (germline): SNHLY, FYNNEI. The CDR3, as DNA: TGTGCCAGCAGGTACAGGACAGGGTTCACCGGGGAGCTGTTTTTT. This translates into CASRYRTGFTGELFF.

The rearrangement joins TRBV20-1 to TRBJ2-3; maybe TRBD1 (5 bases). Trimming took 2 bases from V and 2 from J, leaving 14 bases between them. This CDR3 is 15 amino acids long. The germline gives CDR1 DFQATT, CDR2 SNEGSKA (reference sequence). The CDR3 spells CSARLTTAPTDTQYF. CDR3 DNA: TGCAGTGCTAGACTTACGACAGCCCCCACAGATACGCAGTATTTT.

This clonotype was detected a few times. The chain joins TRBV3-1 to TRBJ2-6, with 11 bases identical to TRBD2. The J segment lost 0 bases and the V segment lost 5 bases, leaving 3 bases of the junction unmatched. The CDR3 is made up of 17 amino acids. From germline, CDR1 is LGHDT and CDR2 YNNKEL (reference sequence). In DNA, the CDR3 is TGTGCCAGCAGCGGACTAGCGGGTATCTCTGGGGCCAACGTCCTGACTTTC. It is translated as CASSGLAGISGANVLTF. Based on the CDR3 plus reference TRBV3-1 and TRBJ2-6, the full variable domain is DTAVSQTPKYLVTQMGNDKSIKCEQNLGHDTMYWYKQDSKKFLKIMFSYNNKELIINETVPNRFSPKSPDKAHLNLHINSLELGDSAVYFCASSGLAGISGANVLTFGAGSRLTVL.

This clonotype has only a few counts. J is TRBJ2-2 and V is TRBV12-3 or TRBV12-4, with TRBD1 matching 8 bases. The CDR3 has 15 residues. Losses at the gene ends were 7 bases for V and 5 bases for J; bases not matched to a gene: 9. In DNA, the CDR3 is TGTGCCAGCATTCCTAACAGGGGGGCTACCGGGGAGCTGTTTTTT. This translates into CASIPNRGATGELFF.

The chain uses TRBV6-2 or TRBV6-3 and TRBJ2-3; 15 bases fit TRBD2. V was pared by 6 bases and J by 6 bases, with 4 bases of the junction left unmatched. The CDR3 is 15 residues long. Per the germline V gene, CDR1 is MNHEY and CDR2 is SVGEGT. CDR3 sequence reads: CASRYGTSGRDTQYF. CDR3 nucleotide sequence: TGTGCCAGCAGATATGGGACTAGCGGGAGGGATACGCAGTATTTT.